The T cell receptor (beta chain) described here comes from a study of human T cells and chemical hapten exposure. The overall study: How much TCR each sample yielded varied, mostly because pooled library volumes differed slightly. General study findings and limits: In the PT1 data, expanded TCR counts showed a positive correlation with patch test score.

Time point reported: patch test 2, 6 weeks after DPC sensitization. As for treatment: therapeutic diphenylcyclopropenone sensitization with weekly scalp DPC. A single record per CDR3 protein comes from TCRdb applying MiXCR to the RACE reads. The sample gives some 150,000 distinct CDR3 sequences, over 9.5% of which show up once; about 1.3% is in the top ten. The germline CDR1 and CDR2 sequences are GTSNPN and SVGIG (reference sequence). CDR3 length: 14 residues. V lost 1 base to trimming and J lost 5 bases, with 14 bases between them. Details on this clonotype: Antigen unknown.

The J gene is TRBJ1-1, the V gene TRBV30; possibly TRBD1 for D (6 bases). The clonotype originates from a woman aged 45-59 years with alopecia areata. Some clones in this sample may be carry-over from other donors' samples. Sequenced material: whole blood, taken in connection with sensitization to the hapten diphenylcyclopropenone (DPC). DNA for the CDR3: TGTGCCTGGAGTGGGGGGGGCATCGGGACTGAAGCTTTCTTT. Translated, it gives CAWSGGGIGTEAFF.